The TCR beta chain described here comes from a study of T cell responses to AZD1222 COVID-19 vaccine. Assay used: immunoSEQ multiplex PCR; TCRdb lists only in-frame clones, some missing. The data hold 140,000 to 150,000 clones, with roughly 89% observed a single time. Whether given at about 4 or about 12 weeks, second doses were pooled. As for this clone: Its specificity is not known.

General study results and limits: Clonal diversity may have been underestimated, and the donors were mostly white British, with more females than males. Per reports, nearly half of all spike-specific TCRs target regions that are unmutated in variants. Every sample of the repertoires postdated the peak T cell response.

The germline CDR1 and CDR2 sequences are DFQATT and SNEGSKA (reference sequence). The CDR3 is 15 amino acids. V was clipped by 3 bases and J by 1 base, with 15 bases between them. The TCR comes from an adult who received the AZD1222 COVID-19 vaccine. The chain recombines TRBV20-1 with TRBJ1-2, with TRBD1 as a possible D gene (6 bases). The material sequenced was peripheral blood, taken 28 days after the second AZD1222 dose. The CDR3 DNA reads as TGCAGTGCTAGTAGCATGGACAGCCTTAACTATGGCTACACCTTC. Translation gives CSASSMDSLNYGYTF.